These 26 T cell receptor beta chains came from one sample sequenced in a study of T cell clonality in common variable immunodeficiency. Some clones are missing from TCRdb's copy, which holds only in-frame ones; the method was immunoSEQ multiplex PCR. In total the sample includes 30,000 to 40,000 clones, none of them seen once. The material sequenced was peripheral blood mononuclear cells. These receptors all come from a person between 18 and 75 years old in good health.

In its sample, this clone was seen many times. The CDR3 end lies 3 residues beyond the end of the read and is filled in from the germline J gene. This chain uses TRBV18 with TRBJ2-7; 8 bases match TRBD1. There are 12 residues in the CDR3. V shed 2 bases, J shed 6 bases, and the junction held 0 bases outside the gene matches. CDR1 and CDR2 (germline): KGHSH, LQKENI. CDR3 in amino acids: CASSPDRGEQYF. CDR3 bases read: TGTGCCAGCTCACCAGACAGGGGCGAG.

This clone was recorded at least ten times. The read ends 3 residues before the CDR3 terminus; that terminus is restored from the germline J gene. J is TRBJ1-2 and V is TRBV19; TRBD1 agrees at 7 bases. V lost 1 base, J lost 5 bases, and 7 bases stayed unmatched. Germline values: CDR1 LNHDA, CDR2 SQIVND (reference sequence). The CDR3 has 15 residues. Partial CDR3 DNA: TGTGCCAGTAGTATAGCTACCGGGACAGATTATGGC. It translates to CASSIATGTDYG. The full CDR3 reads CASSIATGTDYGYTF.

This clone was detected ten times or more. The read comes to an end 3 residues before the CDR3 does, leaving the germline J gene to fill in the end. The rearrangement joins TRBV20-1 to TRBJ2-1; 12 positions agree with TRBD2. V lost 1 base to trimming and J lost 8 bases; unmatched junction nucleotides: 6. CDR3 length equals 15 residues. Germline CDR1 and CDR2: DFQATT and SNEGSKA (reference sequence). The CDR3 loop reads CSARVLAGGRDEQFF. The DNA read from the CDR3 is TGCAGTGCTAGAGTCCTAGCGGGGGGGCGGGATGAG.

About this clone: Read coverage stops 3 residues before the CDR3 terminus; the germline J gene supplies the remainder. The rearrangement links TRBV7-3 to TRBJ2-7; 10 nucleotides agree with TRBD2. The CDR3 contains 17 residues. V gave up 4 bases and J gave up 2 bases; unmatched junction bases: 11. The germline gives CDR1 SGHTA, CDR2 FQGTGA. CDR3 sequence reads: CASSYRGRTSGAYEQYF. The CDR3 bases that were read are TGTGCCAGCAGCTATAGGGGCCGGACTAGCGGCGCCTACGAG.

In this sample, this clone turned up many times. The junction and the germline gene differ at one end; a read error may be behind it. With the read ending 3 residues before the CDR3 end, the germline J gene is used to fill in that end. The chain has TRBV20-1 and TRBJ2-2; 8 bases are shared with TRBD2. The CDR3 contains 15 residues. Germline V gene sequence: CDR1 DFQATT, CDR2 SNEGSKA (reference sequence). CDR3 region: CSAPNRGRSTGGLFF. The sequenced part of the CDR3 DNA is TGCAGTGCTCCCAATCGCGGGAGGAGCACCGGGGGG.

This clone was detected ten times or more. Read data end 3 residues before the CDR3 end; the end is taken from the germline J gene. V gene TRBV7-9 combines with J gene TRBJ1-2; D gene ambiguous. The CDR3 is made up of 14 amino acids. CDR1 is SEHNR and CDR2 is FQNEAQ in the germline V gene (reference sequence). V lost 5 bases, J lost 3 bases, and 13 bases lay in between. Partial CDR3 DNA: TGTGCCAGCAGCCTCCAATCACAGTACTATGGC. This translates into CASSLQSQYYG. The whole CDR3 is CASSLQSQYYGYTF.

This clone was observed many times. The CDR3 is cut off 3 residues early in the read; its end comes from the germline J gene. The rearrangement uses TRBV7-3 and TRBJ2-3; possible D gene TRBD2, 6 bases. From germline, CDR1 is SGHTA and CDR2 FQGTGA. CDR3 length: 13 residues. V lost 8 bases and J 2 bases, leaving 11 bases between the germline ends. The part of the CDR3 DNA that was read is TGTGCCAGCGGACGGGGGTACACAGATACG. It translates to CASGRGYTDT. The CDR3 in its entirety is CASGRGYTDTQYF.

This clone was detected only a few times. The read terminates 3 residues ahead of where the CDR3 ends, so the germline J gene completes it. This chain links TRBV5-1 with TRBJ1-3; a possible D gene is TRBD1 (6 bases). CDR1 and CDR2 (germline): SGHRS, YFSETQ. Trimming took off 0 bases at V and 2 bases at J, with 12 bases between the two ends. This CDR3 comprises 16 residues. CDR3 loop: CASSLDLPGAGNTIYF. The DNA read from the CDR3 is TGCGCCAGCAGCTTGGATCTCCCAGGGGCTGGAAACACC.

This clone was seen repeatedly, ten times or more. The CDR3 end falls 3 residues outside the read, so it is completed with the germline J gene. The genes are TRBV20-1 and TRBJ1-5; perhaps TRBD1 as D (6 bases). The CDR3 contains 15 residues. Germline CDR1 is DFQATT and CDR2 is SNEGSKA (reference sequence). V shed 4 bases and J shed 0 bases, with 13 bases lying between them. CDR3 DNA (partial): TGCAGTGCTACCACCGGACAGTATAGCAATCAGCCC. The encoded protein is CSATTGQYSNQP. The entire CDR3 protein is CSATTGQYSNQPQHF.

There are many counts of this clone. CDR3 DNA, as far as it was read: TGTGCCAGCAGCCGCCTAGGAGCAAGCCCTAATGAAAAA. It translates to CASSRLGASPNEK. The CDR3 in its entirety is CASSRLGASPNEKLFF. The chain recombines TRBV14 with TRBJ1-4; D remains unclear. Read data end 3 residues before the CDR3 end; the end is taken from the germline J gene. Trimming removed 4 bases from V and 3 bases from J, with 15 bases in between. The CDR3 sequence is 16 residues long. Per germline, CDR1 SGHDN and CDR2 FVKESK.

The sample holds many counts of this clone. Incomplete CDR3 DNA: TGCGCCAGCAGCTTACAGGGTGGGTCACCC. This codes for CASSLQGGSP. From start to end, the CDR3 is CASSLQGGSPLHF. The chain links TRBV5-1 to TRBJ1-6; possibly TRBD1 for D (6 bases). The observed sequence ends 3 residues before the CDR3 terminus, with the missing tail filled in from the germline J gene. Trimming took 2 bases from V and 10 from J, leaving 10 bases between them. Germline V CDR1 and CDR2: SGHRS, YFSETQ. This CDR3 has 13 amino acids. The whole variable domain, filled in from reference TRBV5-1 and TRBJ1-6, reads KAGVTQTPRYLIKTRGQQVTLSCSPISGHRSVSWYQQTPGQGLQFLFEYFSETQRNKGNFPGRFSGRQFSNSRSEMNVSTLELGDSALYLCASSLQGGSPLHFGNGTRLTVT.

This clone was recorded at least ten times. The read halts 3 residues ahead of the CDR3 end, with the missing end drawn from the germline J gene. The chain has TRBV5-4 and TRBJ2-5; possibly TRBD2 for D (6 bases). The CDR3 spans 14 residues. The V end lost 6 bases, the J end lost 2 bases, and 14 bases lay between the germline ends. Germline CDR1 SGHNT, CDR2 YYREEE (reference sequence). The CDR3 spells CASTLASAQETQYF. Partial CDR3 DNA: TGTGCCAGCACCCTAGCTAGCGCGCAAGAGACC.

This clone was seen many times. The junction departs from germline at one end; a sequencing error may be responsible. CDR3 DNA (partial): TGCGCCAGCAGCTCTCGGACCGGGACAGTCTACGAG. This translates into CASSSRTGTVYE. Given in full, the CDR3 is CASSSRTGTVYEQYF. This chain links TRBV4-2 with TRBJ2-7, with 7 bases matching TRBD1. The CDR3 is cut off 3 residues early in the read; its end comes from the germline J gene. The CDR3 is 15 amino acids. Germline V gives CDR1 LGHNA, CDR2 YNFKEQ.

The table lists this clone with a few counts. From the germline J gene comes the end of the CDR3, since the read stops 3 residues before it. The chain joins TRBV30 to TRBJ1-2; D perhaps matches TRBD1 (5 bases). The CDR3 loop spans 15 amino acids. Germline values: CDR1 GTSNPN, CDR2 SVGIG (reference sequence). CDR3 sequence: CAWSHALRGSYDYTF. Partial CDR3 DNA: TGTGCCTGGAGTCATGCCCTAAGGGGCTCCTACGAC. The variable domain in full, with the rest retrieved from reference TRBV30 and TRBJ1-2, is SQTIHQWPATLVQPVGSPLSLECTVEGTSNPNLYWYRQAAGRGLQLLFYSVGIGQISSEVPQNLSASRPQDRQFILSSKKLLLSDSGFYLCAWSHALRGSYDYTFGSGTRLTVV.

On this clone itself: The CDR3 goes on 3 residues after the read ends, and that part is filled in from the germline J gene. This sequence joins TRBV19 and TRBJ1-2; weak D call: TRBD1 (6 bases). This CDR3 is built from 17 residues. CDR1 is LNHDA, CDR2 SQIVND, per germline (reference sequence). Incomplete CDR3 DNA: TGTGCCAGTAGTATCCCCAGCGGGGGGGCTAGCACAGATACC. Encoded protein: CASSIPSGGASTDT. The whole CDR3 sequence is CASSIPSGGASTDTYTF.

In this sample, this clone turned up many times. Read data end 3 residues before the CDR3 end; the end is taken from the germline J gene. The chain is built from TRBV10-3 and TRBJ1-2; 10 nucleotides match TRBD1. Per germline, CDR1 ENHRY and CDR2 SYGVKD. Trimming took 4 bases from V and 3 from J; bases not matched to a gene: 8. The CDR3 has 16 residues. The chain's CDR3 is CAISVSRQGAHYGYTF. Incomplete CDR3 DNA: TGTGCCATCAGTGTCTCGAGACAGGGGGCCCACTATGGC.

At least ten counts were recorded for this clone. The CDR3 extends 3 residues past the end of the read, so its final part is completed from the germline J gene. The V and J genes are TRBV6-1 and TRBJ2-7; 10 bases agree with TRBD2. V trimming: 3 bases; J trimming: 1 base; junction bases outside the gene matches: 6. The CDR3 runs 16 residues. CDR1 MNHNS and CDR2 SASEGT come from the germline V gene. The CDR3 spells CASSEALLAGSYEQYF. The sequenced part of the CDR3 DNA is TGTGCCAGCAGTGAGGCCCTACTAGCGGGGTCCTACGAG.

This clone was detected ten times or more. The read stops 3 residues short of the end of the CDR3; the missing end is completed from the germline J gene. The chain couples TRBV5-1 to TRBJ2-2; 8 bases are a match to TRBD1. CDR1 is SGHRS and CDR2 is YFSETQ in the germline V gene. This CDR3 is 17 amino acids long. The sequenced CDR3 bases are TGCGCCAGCAGCTTGGAGGCGACAGGGGCCTATAATTCACCG. Translated: CASSLEATGAYNSP. In full, the CDR3 reads CASSLEATGAYNSPLFF.

This clone was detected many times. The CDR3 end lies 3 residues beyond the end of the read and is filled in from the germline J gene. This chain joins TRBV7-3 and TRBJ1-6; a possible D gene is TRBD1 (5 bases). Germline V gene lookup returns CDR1 SGHTA and CDR2 FQGTGA. This CDR3 is built from 13 residues. The V end was cut by 1 base, the J end by 8 bases, with 6 bases between. The sequenced part of the CDR3 DNA is TGTGCCAGCAGCTTAATGACAGATTCACCC. Translation: CASSLMTDSP. The CDR3 in full is CASSLMTDSPLHF.

This clone has a count of ten or more. The CDR3 goes on 3 residues after the read ends, and that part is filled in from the germline J gene. This chain links TRBV20-1 with TRBJ2-3; 9 positions match TRBD2. The CDR3 has 15 residues. Germline CDR1 is DFQATT and CDR2 is SNEGSKA (reference sequence). The ends lost 4 bases at V and 0 bases at J; junction bases unmatched: 5. The CDR3 spells CSAISAGGSTDTQYF. Partial CDR3 DNA: TGCAGTGCTATATCCGCGGGGGGGAGCACAGATACG.

This clone is medium-sized (0.01 to 0.1%) by share. The read ends 3 residues shy of where the CDR3 ends; the end is completed using the germline J gene. V usage is TRBV20-1 and J usage is TRBJ2-3; TRBD1 might be the D (6 bases). Trimming took off 3 bases at V and 2 bases at J, with 12 bases between the two ends. The CDR3 runs to 14 residues. The germline CDR1 and CDR2 sequences are DFQATT and SNEGSKA (reference sequence). CDR3 loop: CSASWDTSTDTQYF. CDR3 DNA (partial): TGCAGTGCTAGTTGGGACACCTCCACAGATACG.

This clone came up many times. The CDR3 end lies 3 residues beyond the end of the read and is filled in from the germline J gene. The same CDR3 also results from other DNA sequences found in this sample. V gene TRBV5-1 combines with J gene TRBJ1-3, with TRBD1 identical over 9 bases. Germline V gene data show CDR1 as SGHRS and CDR2 as YFSETQ. The J segment lost 3 bases and the V segment lost 0 bases, leaving 4 bases of the junction unmatched. This CDR3 contains 16 residues. The part of the CDR3 DNA that was read is TGCGCCAGCAGCTTGGTTGGACAGGGGTATGGAAACACC. Translated: CASSLVGQGYGNT. The complete CDR3 reads CASSLVGQGYGNTIYF.

This clone was detected many times. The read ends 3 residues shy of where the CDR3 ends; the end is completed using the germline J gene. The chain joins TRBV29-1 to TRBJ2-4; the D gene is possibly TRBD1 (5 bases). The V gene's germline CDR1 is SQVTM and CDR2 ANQGSEA. The CDR3 is 13 amino acids. CDR3 loop: CSGTTGANYGQYF. CDR3 DNA, as far as it was read: TGCAGCGGGACCACAGGAGCTAACTATGGT.

This clone was recorded many times. The read ends 3 residues shy of where the CDR3 ends; the end is completed using the germline J gene. V usage is TRBV4-2 and J usage is TRBJ2-3; 13 bases align to TRBD2. The J segment lost 0 bases and the V segment lost 1 base, leaving 4 bases of the junction unmatched. CDR3 size: 18 residues. Per germline, CDR1 LGHNA and CDR2 YNFKEQ. The sequenced CDR3 bases are TGTGCCAGCAGCCAAGGGACTAGCGGGGGTCTGAGCACAGATACG. Protein: CASSQGTSGGLSTDT. The full CDR3 protein reads CASSQGTSGGLSTDTQYF.

This clone was seen at least ten times. The read comes to an end 3 residues before the CDR3 does, leaving the germline J gene to fill in the end. The chain carries TRBV2 and TRBJ2-7, with 9 bases lining up with TRBD2. CDR3 length equals 14 residues. The trim removed 4 bases at V and 4 bases at J, leaving 5 bases unmatched. Per the germline V gene, CDR1 is SNHLY and CDR2 is FYNNEI. The CDR3 spells CASSAGLAQYEQYF. Partial CDR3 DNA: TGTGCCAGCAGTGCGGGACTAGCACAATACGAG.

At least ten counts were recorded for this clone. The read is 3 residues too short to cover the CDR3 end, so that end is filled in from the germline J gene. The chain combines TRBV5-4 with TRBJ2-1; 8 bases match TRBD2. Trimming took 0 bases from V and 8 from J; bases not matched to a gene: 7. The CDR3 runs 15 residues. Looked up from germline, CDR1 is SGHNT and CDR2 is YYREEE (reference sequence). Partial CDR3 DNA: TGTGCCAGCAGCTTGGTATTAGCGGGGCCGCATGAG. As protein: CASSLVLAGPHE. The whole CDR3 region reads CASSLVLAGPHEQFF.